This T cell receptor beta chain was obtained from a study of shared clonotypes between healthy human individuals (TCRdb year 2020). About the full investigation: The cohort included a few men and two women between 18 and 49 years of age. Libraries were prepared and TCR repertoires were sequenced by different laboratories using diverse techniques, in order to increase sequencing depth and limit assay-specific biases. Between about 0.9 and 10 billion PBMCs per donor were obtained by leukapheresis. To estimate repertoire size and how much clonotype sharing occurs between individuals, the study deeply sequenced the blood TCR repertoires of about 5 healthy adults. Broader findings and caveats from the paper: Because the study included only a small number of donors, the genetic and exposure-history diversity represented was limited. Only blood was sampled, and tissue TCR repertoires likely differ from those in blood. Based on pairwise subsampling, the degree of clonotype sharing among donors was expected to be affected by sequencing depth.

In the germline V gene, CDR1 corresponds to SNHLY and CDR2 to FYNNEI. The CDR3 runs 15 amino acids, cysteine and phenylalanine included. Only CDR3 DNA is held: 45 bases, read in frame from base 1. V gives up 7 bases and J gives up 5 bases, and the segment between their germline ends measures 21 bases. With regard to this clone: Its antigen remains unidentified. No base-level quality is on record; no much larger clone is a single base apart. This specimen includes other DNA sequences encoding the same CDR3.

TCR CDR3 regions were amplified from genomic DNA by multiplex PCR using the deep immunoSEQ assay. Extracted genomic DNA from each cell subset was spread evenly across all wells of several immunoSEQ 96-well plates, with each plate serving as a replicate. For unsorted PBMC, around 300 ng genomic DNA, equal to 32,000 or so T cell genomes, was loaded into each replicate PCR. Ten immunoSEQ deep assay plates were used to sequence the unsorted PBMC genomic DNA. Purified libraries were quantified with a Qubit 3.0 fluorometer, sized on a Bioanalyzer 2100, and re-quantified with the KAPA Library Quantification kit. Every immunoSEQ 96-well plate was sequenced on a dedicated single-read 150-cycle Illumina NextSeq 550 flow cell. Concerning the study's data processing: Because only junctional sequences without quality scores were contained in the immunoSEQ output, filtering matching that applied to full-length reads could not be performed. Sequences were annotated with PyIR, a Python wrapper for IgBLAST v1.9, using IMGT germline references to assign V/J genes and CDR3. Reads were removed for weak V/J assignments (E-value above 1e-6), missing CDR3, stop codons, out-of-frame junctions, or ambiguous translated residues. V3J clonotypes were defined as sequences sharing the same inferred V gene, J gene, and CDR3 amino acid sequence. Percentage overlap between repertoires was calculated by dividing the number of shared unique clonotypes by the size of the smaller repertoire. Richness of each repertoire was evaluated using RTK rarefaction, the Chao1 estimator, and Recon v2.1 estimates of unobserved clonotypes. TCRdb's version of the immuneACCESS table is confined to in-frame rearrangements and falls short of the full clone set. An unresolved V gene accounts for under half of the shortfall where checked; the remainder is of unknown origin. Clone size and the V and J calls come from that table; the DNA yielded D and trimming. This sample is represented by 550,000 to 600,000 clones; around 81% of them were singletons. 12% of the sample is held by the ten biggest clonotypes.

The donors were healthy, HIV-negative adults who had no recently reported acute infections or vaccinations. All donors were Caucasian adults living in Nashville, Tennessee, USA. For unsorted samples, tens of millions of PBMCs were counted and genomic DNA was extracted with the QIAamp DNA Blood Mini kit. Blood was collected by leukapheresis, and PBMCs were isolated by Ficoll-Histopaque density gradient centrifugation and then cryopreserved in liquid nitrogen vapor phase. Sequenced sample: PBMCs. This receptor chain uses TRBV2 and TRBJ2-7; the D gene remains uncertain. This TCR was recovered from a woman between 35 and 50 years old in good health. Some clones in this sample may be carry-over from other donors' samples. The bases read TGTGCCAGCACCCGCGGTCGAGGTTTGGGCAACGAGCAGTACTTC. It translates as CASTRGRGLGNEQYF.